These 18 T cell receptor beta chains share one sample of origin, sequenced in a study of memory CD4+ T cells and cytomegalovirus serostatus. The assay was immunoSEQ multiplex PCR, and TCRdb's table has in-frame clones only and misses some. The top ten hold 0.61% of the sample, which has about 43,000 clones, around 74% seen once. Single viable CD3+CD4+CD8-CD45RO+ cells were sorted as the memory CD4+ T cells. The sample was memory CD4+ T cells from blood. The receptors were sampled from an adult in good health and CMV-seronegative.

CDR3 DNA sequence: TGCGCCAGCAGCCAACTTCATGGACTTATGACGCCCTACGAGCAGTACTTC. Residues: CASSQLHGLMTPYEQYF. The rearrangement links TRBV4-1 to TRBJ2-7; possible D gene TRBD2, 5 bases. The CDR3 sequence is 17 residues long. V lost 2 bases, J lost 2 bases, and 19 bases lay in between. The germline CDR1 and CDR2 sequences are MGHRA and YSYEKL.

This chain uses TRBV28 with TRBJ2-7; D unclear. Trimming pared 4 bases from V and 6 bases from J, leaving 4 bases between. The germline CDR1 and CDR2 sequences are MDHEN and SYDVKM. This CDR3 is 10 amino acids long. The CDR3 region is CASSSLEQYF. The CDR3, as DNA: TGTGCCAGCAGTTCGCTCGAGCAGTACTTC.

The chain combines TRBV6-5 with TRBJ2-2; 9 bases match TRBD2. The length of the CDR3 is 15 residues. Looked up from germline, CDR1 is MNHEY and CDR2 is SVGAGI. With 3 bases clipped from V and 8 bases from J, the junction kept 7 bases outside the gene matches. CDR3 in DNA: TGTGCCAGCAGTTATGCGGGGGGGCCTACGGGGGAGCTGTTTTTT. Residues: CASSYAGGPTGELFF.

The V and J genes are TRBV7-9 and TRBJ1-1; D ambiguous. Trimming removed 5 bases from V and 6 bases from J, with 19 bases in between. CDR3 length: 15 amino acids. Germline assignment: CDR1 SEHNR and CDR2 FQNEAQ (reference sequence). The CDR3 DNA reads as TGTGCCAGCAGCACTTACCGGGCCAAAGTCCCTGAAGCTTTCTTT. Its translation is CASSTYRAKVPEAFF.

V and J are TRBV7-2 and TRBJ2-4; D might be TRBD2 (7 bases). This CDR3 is 16 amino acids long. Trimming took off 0 bases at V and 5 bases at J, with 14 bases between the two ends. CDR1 and CDR2 (germline): SGHTA, FQGNSA. Here the CDR3 reads CASSLAWGGLENIQYF. The CDR3, as DNA: TGTGCCAGCAGCTTAGCGTGGGGGGGCCTCGAAAACATTCAGTACTTC.

The chain joins TRBV19 to TRBJ2-7; D perhaps matches TRBD1 (6 bases). The CDR3 consists of 15 residues. CDR1 and CDR2 (germline): LNHDA, SQIVND (reference sequence). Trimming left V 3 bases short and J 6 bases short, with 18 bases between. CDR3 sequence: CASSMFPNIQGEQYF. CDR3 nucleotide sequence: TGTGCCAGTAGTATGTTCCCTAACATACAGGGCGAGCAGTACTTC.

There are a few counts of this clone. The chain uses TRBV30 and TRBJ1-2, with TRBD1 matching 8 bases. The CDR3 length is 13 residues. The junction had 6 bases not matched to a gene; V was cut back by 5 bases and J by 4 bases. Germline CDR1 GTSNPN, CDR2 SVGIG (reference sequence). This CDR3 is CAWQHRGTYGYTF. DNA for the CDR3: TGTGCCTGGCAACACAGGGGGACCTATGGCTACACCTTC.

This chain joins TRBV5-1 and TRBJ2-7; 9 bases align to TRBD2. The CDR3 sequence is 14 residues long. CDR1 and CDR2 from the germline V gene are SGHRS and YFSETQ. J gave up 7 bases and V 8 bases, and 13 bases lay outside the gene matches. CDR3 protein: CASSIAGAFEEQYF. For the CDR3, the DNA is TGCGCCAGTTCAATAGCGGGGGCCTTCGAGGAGCAGTACTTC.

This clone ranks as medium-sized. The chain carries TRBV20-1 and TRBJ1-1; D is ambiguous. The ends were cut back, 1 base at V and 4 bases at J, with 4 bases in the middle. The germline gives CDR1 DFQATT, CDR2 SNEGSKA (reference sequence). This CDR3 region has 11 residues. This CDR3 is CSARASTEAFF. CDR3 nucleotide sequence: TGCAGTGCTAGAGCGAGCACTGAAGCTTTCTTT.

Comments on this clone: At the DNA level, this CDR3 is encoded by other sequences in the same sample as well. The genes are TRBV7-2 and TRBJ2-5; the D gene is possibly TRBD1 (6 bases). The V end lost 5 bases, the J end lost 5 bases, and 12 bases lay between the germline ends. CDR3 length: 13 residues. Germline V lookup: CDR1 SGHTA, CDR2 FQGNSA. The CDR3 spells CASSKGGTETQYF. CDR3 nucleotides: TGTGCCAGCAGCAAAGGGGGTACGGAGACCCAGTACTTC.

The V and J genes are TRBV5-4 and TRBJ2-2; 9 bases fit TRBD2. CDR1 SGHNT and CDR2 YYREEE come from the germline V gene (reference sequence). This CDR3 contains 15 residues. The junction had 7 bases not matched to a gene; V was cut back by 3 bases and J by 7 bases. The CDR3 nucleotides read TGTGCCAGCAGCTCAGCGGGGGGCATGGACGGGGAGCTGTTTTTT. Translated, it gives CASSSAGGMDGELFF.

This clone was seen once. The V and J genes are TRBV4-3 and TRBJ1-6, with TRBD1 as a possible D gene (5 bases). Germline V gene sequence: CDR1 LGHNA, CDR2 YSLEER. This CDR3 has 15 amino acids. The V end was cut by 0 bases, the J end by 6 bases, with 9 bases between. The CDR3: CASSQDRQGNSPLHF. In nucleotides, the CDR3 is TGCGCCAGCAGCCAAGATCGGCAGGGTAATTCACCCCTCCACTTT.

This chain joins TRBV6-4 and TRBJ2-1; perhaps TRBD2 as D (5 bases). Germline lookup yields CDR1 MRHNA and CDR2 SNTAGT. The CDR3 loop spans 14 amino acids. Trimming stripped 4 bases from V and 6 bases from J, with 13 bases between. The CDR3 spells CASSVASTSNEQFF. The CDR3 region has the DNA TGTGCCAGCAGTGTCGCGTCAACTAGCAATGAGCAGTTCTTC.

V is TRBV18 and J is TRBJ1-1; D unresolved. The CDR3 covers 14 residues. Trimming shortened V by 3 bases and J by 2 bases, and 10 bases separated the two germline ends. CDR1 is KGHSH and CDR2 is LQKENI in the germline V gene. The CDR3 region has the DNA TGTGCCAGCTCACCGACCGGGATCAACACTGAAGCTTTCTTT. Protein product: CASSPTGINTEAFF.

The chain joins TRBV7-8 to TRBJ2-5; 7 nucleotides agree with TRBD2. CDR1 SGHVS and CDR2 FQNEAQ come from the germline V gene. V gave up 5 bases and J gave up 5 bases; unmatched junction bases: 8. This CDR3 contains 14 residues. CDR3 sequence (DNA): TGTGCCAGCAGCACGGGGGGAGGGATGGAGACCCAGTACTTC. It yields the protein CASSTGGGMETQYF.

This clone turned up a few times. This chain links TRBV10-2 with TRBJ1-5, with a weak D call TRBD1 (5 bases). The V end was cut by 0 bases, the J end by 7 bases, with 10 bases between. Germline CDR1 and CDR2: WSHSY and SAAADI. This CDR3 comprises 14 residues. The CDR3 nucleotides are TGCGCCAGCAGTGAGTCCAGGGCGGGACAGCCCCAGCATTTT. It yields the protein CASSESRAGQPQHF.

CDR3 DNA sequence: TGTGCCAGTAGCTTCGGGACAGGGGGATTCTATGGCTACACCTTC. Its protein is CASSFGTGGFYGYTF. The gene calls are TRBV19 and TRBJ1-2, with 11 bases aligning to TRBD1. The CDR3 is made up of 15 amino acids. The V gene's germline CDR1 is LNHDA and CDR2 SQIVND (reference sequence). Trimming removed 6 bases from V and 4 bases from J; junction bases left unmatched: 7. The full variable domain, with the rest looked up from reference TRBV19 and TRBJ1-2, is DGGITQSPKYLFRKEGQNVTLSCEQNLNHDAMYWYRQDPGQGLRLIYYSQIVNDFQKGDIAEGYSVSREKKESFPLTVTSAQKNPTAFYLCASSFGTGGFYGYTFGSGTRLTVV.

The chain links TRBV11-2 to TRBJ2-6; 7 positions match TRBD2. From germline, CDR1 is SGHAT and CDR2 FQNNGV. This CDR3 spans 14 amino acids. The trim removed 4 bases at V and 3 bases at J, leaving 0 bases unmatched. The CDR3 nucleotides read TGTGCCAGCAGCTCTAGCGGTGGGGCCAACGTCCTGACTTTC. Translating gives CASSSSGGANVLTF.